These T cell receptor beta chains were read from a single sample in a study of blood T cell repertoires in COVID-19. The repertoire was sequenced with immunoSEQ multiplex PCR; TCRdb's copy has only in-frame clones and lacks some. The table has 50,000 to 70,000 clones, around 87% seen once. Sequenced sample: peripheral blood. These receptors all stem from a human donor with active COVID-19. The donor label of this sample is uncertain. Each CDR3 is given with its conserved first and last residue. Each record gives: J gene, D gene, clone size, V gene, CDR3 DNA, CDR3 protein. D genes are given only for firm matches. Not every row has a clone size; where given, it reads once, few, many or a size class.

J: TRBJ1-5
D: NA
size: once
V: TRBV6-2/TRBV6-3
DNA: TGTGCCAGCAGTTATAGAAATCAGCCCCAGCATTTT
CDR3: CASSYRNQPQHF

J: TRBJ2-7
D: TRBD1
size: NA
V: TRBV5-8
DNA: TGTGCCAGCGTAAACAGGGGATCCTACGAGCAGTACTTC
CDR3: CASVNRGSYEQYF

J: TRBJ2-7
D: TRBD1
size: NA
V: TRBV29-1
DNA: TGCAGCGTTCTCGACAGGGGAAGCTACGAGCAGTACTTC
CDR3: CSVLDRGSYEQYF

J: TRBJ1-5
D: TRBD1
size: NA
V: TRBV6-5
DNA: TGTGCCAGCAGTTACTCTGGGACAGGGAATCAGCCCCAGCATTTT
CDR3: CASSYSGTGNQPQHF

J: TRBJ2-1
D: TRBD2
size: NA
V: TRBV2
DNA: TGTGCCAGCAGTAATGGACTAGCGGGGCTTAATGAGCAGTTCTTC
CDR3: CASSNGLAGLNEQFF

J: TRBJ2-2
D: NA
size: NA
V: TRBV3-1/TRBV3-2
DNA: TGTGCCAGCAGCCCGTTGACAGCGACGGAGCTGTTTTTT
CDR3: CASSPLTATELFF

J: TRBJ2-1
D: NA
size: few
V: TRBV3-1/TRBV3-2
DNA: TGTGCCAGCAGCCAAGCTCTAGCGCCCAAGCAGTTCTTC
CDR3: CASSQALAPKQFF

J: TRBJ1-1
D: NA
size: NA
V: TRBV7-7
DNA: TGTGCTAGCAGCTTAAACGGGGACACTGAAGCTTTCTTT
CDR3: CASSLNGDTEAFF

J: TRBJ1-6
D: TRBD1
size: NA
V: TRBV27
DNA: TGTGCCAGCAGCAGGGGACAGGGGGAATCACCCCTCCACTTT
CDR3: CASSRGQGESPLHF

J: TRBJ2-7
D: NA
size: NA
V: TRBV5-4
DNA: TGTGCCAGCAGCTTGTACGGGGGAAACGAGCAGTACTTC
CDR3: CASSLYGGNEQYF

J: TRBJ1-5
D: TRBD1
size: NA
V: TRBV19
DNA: TGTGCCAGTGGGACAGGACCGGCCAATCAGCCCCAGCATTTT
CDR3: CASGTGPANQPQHF

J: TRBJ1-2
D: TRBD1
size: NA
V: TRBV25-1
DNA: TGTGCCAGCAGTCTAGGGACAGCTACTAACTATGGCTACACCTTC
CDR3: CASSLGTATNYGYTF

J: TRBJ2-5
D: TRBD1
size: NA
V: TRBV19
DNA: TGTGCCAGTAGCCGACAGGGGCCGGGGGAGACCCAGTACTTC
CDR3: CASSRQGPGETQYF

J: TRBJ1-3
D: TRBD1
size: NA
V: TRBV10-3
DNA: TGTGCCATCAGTGAAACAGGGGACATCTCTGGAAACACCATATATTTT
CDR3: CAISETGDISGNTIYF

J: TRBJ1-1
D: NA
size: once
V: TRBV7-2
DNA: TGTGCCAGCAGCTTAGTACGGGATCAGAACACTGAAGCTTTCTTT
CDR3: CASSLVRDQNTEAFF

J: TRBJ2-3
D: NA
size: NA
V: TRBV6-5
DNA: TGTGCCAGCAGTTACACAGGGGAGGGCACAGATACGCAGTATTTT
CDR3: CASSYTGEGTDTQYF

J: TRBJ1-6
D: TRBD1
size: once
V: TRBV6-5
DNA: TGTGCCAGCAGCCGGACAGGGAATACACCCCTCCACTTT
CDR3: CASSRTGNTPLHF

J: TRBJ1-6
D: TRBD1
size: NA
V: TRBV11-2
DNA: TGTGCCAGCAGCTACACAGGGGTGGAAAATAATTCACCCCTCCACTTT
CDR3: CASSYTGVENNSPLHF

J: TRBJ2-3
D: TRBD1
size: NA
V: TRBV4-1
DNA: TGCGCCAGCAGCTTTCGGGACAGGGGGGACCTAGATACGCAGTATTTT
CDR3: CASSFRDRGDLDTQYF

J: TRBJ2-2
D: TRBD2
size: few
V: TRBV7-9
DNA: TGTGCCAGCAGCTCGAGAGCGGGGCAGACCGGGGAGCTGTTTTTT
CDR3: CASSSRAGQTGELFF

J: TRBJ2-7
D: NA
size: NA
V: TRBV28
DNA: TGTGCCAGCAGCCGACAGATCTCCTACGAGCAGTACTTC
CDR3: CASSRQISYEQYF

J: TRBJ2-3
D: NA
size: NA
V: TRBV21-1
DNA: TGTGCCAGCAGCACTCGAGGTCCTAGCGGAAGCACAGATACGCAGTATTTT
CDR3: CASSTRGPSGSTDTQYF

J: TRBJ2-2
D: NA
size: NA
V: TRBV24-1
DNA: TGTGCCACCAGTGATGGTGGCCAGGCGAACACCGGGGAGCTGTTTTTT
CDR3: CATSDGGQANTGELFF

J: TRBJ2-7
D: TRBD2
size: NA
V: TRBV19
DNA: TGTGCCAGTAGACTAGCGGGAACCTACGAGCAGTACTTC
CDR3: CASRLAGTYEQYF

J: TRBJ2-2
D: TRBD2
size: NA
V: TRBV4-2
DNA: TGTGCCAGCAGCCAAGACCTCCGGACTAGCAACCGGGAGCTGTTTTTT
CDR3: CASSQDLRTSNRELFF

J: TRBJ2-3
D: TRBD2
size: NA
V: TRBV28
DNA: TGTGCCAGCCTTTACAAGCGGGAGTTTTCAGATACGCAGTATTTT
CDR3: CASLYKREFSDTQYF

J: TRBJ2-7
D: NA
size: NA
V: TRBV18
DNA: TGTGCCAGCTCAAACCCGCAGATCTACGAGCAGTACTTC
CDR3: CASSNPQIYEQYF

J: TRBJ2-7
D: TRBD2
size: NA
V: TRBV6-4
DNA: TGTGCCAGCAGTGACTCACTAGCGGGAGGGTACGAGCAGTACTTC
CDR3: CASSDSLAGGYEQYF

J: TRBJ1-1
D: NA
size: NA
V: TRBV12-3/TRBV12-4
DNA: TGTGCCAGCAGTTTAGGCGGGGAAACTGAAGCTTTCTTT
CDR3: CASSLGGETEAFF

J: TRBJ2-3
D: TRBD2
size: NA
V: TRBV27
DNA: TGTGCCAGCACGAGCGGGGGGGGCGCTCCGCAGTATTTT
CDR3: CASTSGGGAPQYF

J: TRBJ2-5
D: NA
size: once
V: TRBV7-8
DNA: TGTGCCAGCACCCTAATCGGGTATGCGGGGACCCAGTACTTC
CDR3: CASTLIGYAGTQYF

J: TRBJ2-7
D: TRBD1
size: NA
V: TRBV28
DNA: TGTGCCAGCAGTTTAGGGACAGGGCCCACCGAGCAGTACTTC
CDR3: CASSLGTGPTEQYF

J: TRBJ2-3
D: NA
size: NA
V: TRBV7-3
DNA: TGTGCCAGCAGCTTAAAATCGACAGATACGCAGTATTTT
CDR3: CASSLKSTDTQYF

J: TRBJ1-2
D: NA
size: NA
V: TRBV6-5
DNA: TGTGCCAGCAGTTACTCAGGAACAGGGCTGCTTGGCTACACCTTC
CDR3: CASSYSGTGLLGYTF

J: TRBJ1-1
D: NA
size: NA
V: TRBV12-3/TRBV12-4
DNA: TGTGCCAGCAGTTTGGCAGGGCTTATGGAAGCTTTCTTT
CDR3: CASSLAGLMEAFF

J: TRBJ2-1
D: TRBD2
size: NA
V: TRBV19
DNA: TGTGCCACCCAAAATGCCAGGACTAGCGGGAGAAATGAGCAGTTCTTC
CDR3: CATQNARTSGRNEQFF

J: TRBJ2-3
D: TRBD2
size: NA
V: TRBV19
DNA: TGTGCCAGTACCTCGGGTAGGACGGGGGGTGGAGATACGCAGTATTTT
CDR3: CASTSGRTGGGDTQYF

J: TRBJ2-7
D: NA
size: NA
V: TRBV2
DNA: TGTGCCAGCAGTGGGGACTCGACCTACGAGCAGTACTTC
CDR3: CASSGDSTYEQYF

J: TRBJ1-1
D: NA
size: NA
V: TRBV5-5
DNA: TGTGCCAGCAGCGGAGGTTGGGGGCGGGCCACTGAAGCTTTCTTT
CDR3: CASSGGWGRATEAFF

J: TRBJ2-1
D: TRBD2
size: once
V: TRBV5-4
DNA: TGTGCCAGCAGGAATGCGGGGGATGAGCAGTTCTTC
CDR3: CASRNAGDEQFF

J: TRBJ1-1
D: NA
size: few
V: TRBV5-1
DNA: TGCGCCAGCAGCCTCCTACAAAGCGTGAACACTGAAGCTTTCTTT
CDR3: CASSLLQSVNTEAFF

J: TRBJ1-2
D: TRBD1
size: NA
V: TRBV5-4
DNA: TGTGCCAGCAGCTTTTGGGACAGGCCTTACTATGGCTACACCTTC
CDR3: CASSFWDRPYYGYTF

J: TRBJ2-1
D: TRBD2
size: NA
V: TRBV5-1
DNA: TGCGCCAGCAGCTTGCGGGAGGAGGGTGGCAATGAGCAGTTCTTC
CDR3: CASSLREEGGNEQFF

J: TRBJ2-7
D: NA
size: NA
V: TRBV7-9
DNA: TGTGCCAGCAGCTTAGCGGGAGCGGAAGGCGAGCAGTACTTC
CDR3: CASSLAGAEGEQYF

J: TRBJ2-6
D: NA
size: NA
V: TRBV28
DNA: TGTGCCAGCAGTTTTCTCGGGGCTGGGGCCAACGTCCTGACTTTC
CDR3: CASSFLGAGANVLTF

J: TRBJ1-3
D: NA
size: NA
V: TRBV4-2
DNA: TGTGCCAGCAGCCTAACAGGTACGGCCTCTGGAAACACCATATATTTT
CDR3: CASSLTGTASGNTIYF

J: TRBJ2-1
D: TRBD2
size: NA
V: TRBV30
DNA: TGTGCCTTCCTAGCGGGGGGTCGCAATGAGCAGTTCTTC
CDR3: CAFLAGGRNEQFF

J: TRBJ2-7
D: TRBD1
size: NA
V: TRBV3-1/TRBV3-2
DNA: TGTGCCAGCAGCAGGACAGGTGGAAGCTCCTACGAGCAGTACTTC
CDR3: CASSRTGGSSYEQYF

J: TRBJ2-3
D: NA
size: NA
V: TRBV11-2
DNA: TGTGCCAGCAGCGCTGGACTTAGCACAGATACGCAGTATTTT
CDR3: CASSAGLSTDTQYF

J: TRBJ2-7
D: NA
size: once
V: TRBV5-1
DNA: TGCGCCAGCAGCTTGGGAGGGTCGAGGACCTACGAGCAGTACTTC
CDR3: CASSLGGSRTYEQYF

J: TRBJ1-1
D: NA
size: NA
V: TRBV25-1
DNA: TGTGCCAGCAGTGTCGCAGGGTTGTTCACTGAAGCTTTCTTT
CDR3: CASSVAGLFTEAFF

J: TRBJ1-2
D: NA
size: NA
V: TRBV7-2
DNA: TGTGCCAGCAGCTTGATGGACTCCGACTATGGCTACACCTTC
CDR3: CASSLMDSDYGYTF

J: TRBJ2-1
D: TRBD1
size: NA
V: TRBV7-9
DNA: TGTGCCAGCAGCCGGGGGACAGGCGTTTACAATGAGCAGTTCTTC
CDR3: CASSRGTGVYNEQFF

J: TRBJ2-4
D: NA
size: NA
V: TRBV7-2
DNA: TGTGCCAGCAGCTTAACAGGGTCCAAAAACATTCAGTACTTC
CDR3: CASSLTGSKNIQYF

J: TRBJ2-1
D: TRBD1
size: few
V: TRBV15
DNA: TGTGCCACCAGCAGAAATGGACAGGGCGATGAGCAGTTCTTC
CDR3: CATSRNGQGDEQFF

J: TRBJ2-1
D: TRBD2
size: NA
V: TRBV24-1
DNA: TGTGCCACCAGTGATCGGCTAGCGGGAGATGAGGATGAGCAGTTCTTC
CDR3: CATSDRLAGDEDEQFF

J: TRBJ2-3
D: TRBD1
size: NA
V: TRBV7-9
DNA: TGTGCCATCACAGACAGGGCCAGCAGCACAGATACGCAGTATTTT
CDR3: CAITDRASSTDTQYF

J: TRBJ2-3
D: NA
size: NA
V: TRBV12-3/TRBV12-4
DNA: TGTGCCAGCAGTATCAGACAGGAGACGACGCAGTATTTT
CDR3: CASSIRQETTQYF

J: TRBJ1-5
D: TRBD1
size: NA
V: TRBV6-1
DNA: TGTGCCAGCAGTGAAGGTTACAGGGGGTGGCCCCAGCATTTT
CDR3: CASSEGYRGWPQHF

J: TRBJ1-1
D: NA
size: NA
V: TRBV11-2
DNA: TGTGCCAGCAGCTTAGATCGGGGAGGGGGGATGAACACTGAAGCTTTCTTT
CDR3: CASSLDRGGGMNTEAFF